Presented here are 14 T cell receptor beta chains from one specimen sequenced in a study of T-cell memory formation after mild COVID-19. TCRdb used MiXCR to reprocess the 5' RACE reads, holding one entry per CDR3 protein. This sample yields some 270,000 distinct CDR3 sequences, of which roughly 15% are seen a single time; over 2% belongs to the top ten. Sequencing input: PBMCs or a T cell subset sorted from them (not recorded which). Receptors originate from an adult woman who had mild COVID-19 (a few samples of this study predate the infection). Cell type and time point are not known.

This chain links TRBV5-1 with TRBJ1-2, with unresolved D. The V end was cut by 1 base, the J end by 5 bases, with 9 bases between. The CDR3 loop spans 13 amino acids. In germline, CDR1 is SGHRS, CDR2 YFSETQ. The CDR3: CASSLNPNYGYTF. The CDR3 DNA reads TGCGCCAGCAGCTTGAACCCGAATTATGGCTACACCTTC.

This clonotype was seen a few times. This chain links TRBV20-1 with TRBJ2-1, with 10 bases lining up with TRBD2. The V gene's germline CDR1 is DFQATT and CDR2 SNEGSKA (reference sequence). This CDR3 is 16 amino acids long. J was trimmed by 5 bases and V by 1 base; bases with no gene match: 8. The CDR3 reads CSARGLGLAGDNEQFF. As DNA, the CDR3 is TGCAGTGCTAGAGGACTGGGGCTAGCGGGAGACAATGAGCAGTTCTTC.

The CDR3 loop is CASSSGHRSYTF. CDR3 bases: TGTGCCAGCAGCTCGGGGCACAGGTCCTACACCTTC. The chain employs TRBV5-6 and TRBJ1-2, with D possibly being TRBD1 (5 bases). Trimming removed 3 bases at V and 10 bases at J, with 13 bases between. This CDR3 region has 12 residues. Germline V gene sequence: CDR1 SGHDT, CDR2 YYEEEE.

This clonotype has more than one count but fewer than ten. The V and J genes are TRBV19 and TRBJ1-1; D call uncertain. Germline V gene sequence: CDR1 LNHDA, CDR2 SQIVND (reference sequence). Trimming took off 3 bases at V and 1 base at J, with 6 bases between the two ends. The CDR3 sequence is 13 residues long. CDR3 protein: CASSIPGNTEAFF. For the CDR3, the DNA is TGTGCCAGTAGTATCCCGGGGAACACTGAAGCTTTCTTT.

In DNA form, the CDR3 reads TGCGCCAGCAGCTTGGGGTCGGTCGGTCTAGCCAAAAACATTCAGTACTTC. It yields the protein CASSLGSVGLAKNIQYF. The chain recombines TRBV5-1 with TRBJ2-4; D unclear. Germline CDR1 and CDR2: SGHRS and YFSETQ. Trimming removed 0 bases at V and 0 bases at J, with 13 bases between. This CDR3 is 17 amino acids long.

V is TRBV5-1 and J is TRBJ2-5; 8 nucleotides agree with TRBD2. J gave up 3 bases and V 0 bases, and 7 bases lay outside the gene matches. CDR3 length equals 16 residues. Germline V lookup: CDR1 SGHRS, CDR2 YFSETQ. Here the CDR3 reads CASSLEPAGAEETQYF. The CDR3 bases are TGCGCCAGCAGCTTGGAACCAGCGGGGGCAGAAGAGACCCAGTACTTC.

The V call is TRBV5-1, the J call TRBJ2-7; D is ambiguous. Germline assignment: CDR1 SGHRS and CDR2 YFSETQ. V lost 4 bases, J lost 0 bases, and 17 bases lay in between. CDR3 length: 16 residues. CDR3 nucleotides: TGCGCCAGCAGCCTCCTTTCCCGCGTGGGCTCCTACGAGCAGTACTTC. Translating it yields CASSLLSRVGSYEQYF.

This clonotype was picked up a small number of times. The chain employs TRBV24-1 and TRBJ2-7; the D gene is possibly TRBD1 (5 bases). This CDR3 is 13 amino acids long. V was cut by 7 bases and J by 1 base, with 10 bases left in between. Germline V gene sequence: CDR1 KGHDR, CDR2 SFDVKD. The CDR3 loop is CATSKQDSYEQYF. Written as DNA, the CDR3 is TGTGCCACCAGCAAACAGGATTCCTACGAGCAGTACTTC.

The rearrangement uses TRBV29-1 and TRBJ1-1; perhaps TRBD1 as D (5 bases). V shed 4 bases and J shed 11 bases, with 20 bases lying between them. This CDR3 contains 13 residues. Per the germline V gene, CDR1 is SQVTM and CDR2 is ANQGSEA. The CDR3 protein is CSVAARLDGGAFF. CDR3 sequence (DNA): TGCAGCGTTGCGGCCCGGTTAGATGGGGGGGCTTTCTTT. The full variable domain, in which reference TRBV29-1 and TRBJ1-1 provide the parts outside the CDR3, is SAVISQKPSRDICQRGTSLTIQCQVDSQVTMMFWYRQQPGQSLTLIATANQGSEATYESGFVIDKFPISRPNLTFSTLTVSNMSPEDSSIYLCSVAARLDGGAFFGQGTRLTVV.

CDR3 in amino acids: CASSPLYRDSYGYTF. The CDR3 DNA sequence: TGCGCCAGCAGCCCACTTTACAGGGATTCCTATGGCTACACCTTC. This chain joins TRBV4-1 and TRBJ1-2; D may be TRBD1 (6 bases). Trimming removed 4 bases at V and 4 bases at J, with 16 bases between. CDR1 is MGHRA and CDR2 is YSYEKL in the germline V gene. The CDR3 consists of 15 residues.

J is TRBJ2-7 and V is TRBV2; D might be TRBD1 or TRBD2, each matching 5 bases. Trimming left V 5 bases short and J 3 bases short, with 17 bases between. There are 15 residues in the CDR3. CDR1 is SNHLY, CDR2 FYNNEI, per germline. CDR3 loop: CASSTGQGRFYEQYF. The CDR3 region has the DNA TGTGCCAGCAGTACGGGGCAGGGTCGATTCTACGAGCAGTACTTC.

The V and J genes are TRBV5-1 and TRBJ2-7; weak D call: TRBD2 (6 bases). Trimming cost V 4 bases and J 2 bases, with 10 bases left between them. The CDR3 has 13 amino acids. Germline CDR1 and CDR2: SGHRS and YFSETQ. The DNA of the CDR3 is TGCGCCAGCAGCAAGGAGGGACCCTACGAGCAGTACTTC. As protein: CASSKEGPYEQYF.

This clonotype was observed many times. The rearrangement joins TRBV12-3 or TRBV12-4 to TRBJ2-7, with TRBD2 as a possible D gene (6 bases). Trimming took 6 bases from V and 6 from J, leaving 15 bases between them. The CDR3 runs to 13 residues. The CDR3 nucleotides read TGTGCCAGCAGCCTAAACGGGGGAAGCGAGCAGTACTTC. This sequence encodes CASSLNGGSEQYF.

The J gene is TRBJ2-7, the V gene TRBV5-1; D ambiguous. Germline CDR1 SGHRS, CDR2 YFSETQ. V was pared by 5 bases and J by 3 bases, with 12 bases between. The CDR3 contains 13 residues. The CDR3 loop is CASRPSTGYEQYF. Written as DNA, the CDR3 is TGCGCCAGCAGACCGTCCACGGGCTACGAGCAGTACTTC.